This T cell receptor (beta chain) is drawn from a study of T cell repertoires in cytomegalovirus infection. Study outcomes and limitations: Clonotypes of TCR beta that were HLA-C-restricted and CMV-specific dominated the ex vivo response.

As concerns this clonotype: Its antigen is unidentified.

Via MiXCR, TCRdb re-called the reads, giving one row per CDR3 protein. The table lists 160,000 or so distinct CDR3 sequences, about a fifth of them singletons. The source is a human donor in good health (CMV status not recorded). Some clones in this sample may be carry-over from other donors' samples. This material consisted of CD8+ T cells from cultured PBMCs, taken from culture after CMV antigen stimulation.

The CDR3 region has the DNA TGTGCCAGCAGCCAGGGTGGGGACAGCTTCTACTCCTATAATTCACCCCTCCACTTT. It translates to CASSQGGDSFYSYNSPLHF. The J gene is TRBJ1-6, the V gene TRBV5-4; 7 bases match TRBD1. This CDR3 has 19 amino acids. The ends lost 4 bases at V and 0 bases at J; junction bases unmatched: 13. The germline CDR1 and CDR2 sequences are SGHNT and YYREEE (reference sequence).